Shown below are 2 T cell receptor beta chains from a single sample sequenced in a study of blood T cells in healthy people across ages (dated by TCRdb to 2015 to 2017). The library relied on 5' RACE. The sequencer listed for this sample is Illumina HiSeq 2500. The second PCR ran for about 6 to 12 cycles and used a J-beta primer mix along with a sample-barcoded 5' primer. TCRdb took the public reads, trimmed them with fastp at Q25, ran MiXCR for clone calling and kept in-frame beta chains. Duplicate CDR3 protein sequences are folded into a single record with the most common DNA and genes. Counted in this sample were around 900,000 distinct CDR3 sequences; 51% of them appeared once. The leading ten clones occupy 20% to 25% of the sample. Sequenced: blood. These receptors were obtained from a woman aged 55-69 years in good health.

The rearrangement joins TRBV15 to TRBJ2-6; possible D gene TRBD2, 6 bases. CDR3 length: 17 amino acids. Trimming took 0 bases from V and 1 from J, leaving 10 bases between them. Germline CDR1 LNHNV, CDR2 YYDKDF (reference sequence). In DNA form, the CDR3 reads TGTGCCACCAGCAGAGATTCTCGGGGGTCTGGGGCCAACGTCCTGACTTTC. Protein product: CATSRDSRGSGANVLTF. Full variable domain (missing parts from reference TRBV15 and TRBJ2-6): DAMVIQNPRYQVTQFGKPVTLSCSQTLNHNVMYWYQQKSSQAPKLLFHYYDKDFNNEADTPDNFQSRRPNTSFCFLDIRSPGLGDTAMYLCATSRDSRGSGANVLTFGAGSRLTVL.

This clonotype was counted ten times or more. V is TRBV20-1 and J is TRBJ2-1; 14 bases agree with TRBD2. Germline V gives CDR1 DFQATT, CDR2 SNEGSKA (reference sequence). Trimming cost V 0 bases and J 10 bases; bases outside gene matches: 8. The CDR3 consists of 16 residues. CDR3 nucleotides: TGCAGTGCTAGAGACTCCGGTGGGACTAGCGGGAGAGAGCAGTTCTTC. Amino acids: CSARDSGGTSGREQFF.